This T cell receptor (beta chain) was profiled in a study of cytomegalovirus exposure and HLA in healthy donors. Use of 60 Vbeta and 13 Jbeta primers characterized the PCR. The method was immunoSEQ multiplex PCR; TCRdb's version includes in-frame clones alone and lacks a portion of them. The sample contains 95,000 to 150,000 clones, around 75% of which appear only once. V shed 3 bases and J 3 bases; nucleotides not matched to a gene: 7. This CDR3 has 15 amino acids. The germline CDR1 and CDR2 sequences are KGHSH and LQKENI. This receptor was identified in a man aged 30-40 years in good health and CMV-seronegative. Sequencing used PBMCs. The chain is built from TRBV18 and TRBJ1-2; 7 nucleotides line up with TRBD1. CDR3: CASSPDTGADYGYTF. The CDR3 bases are TGTGCCAGCTCACCTGACACAGGGGCGGACTATGGCTACACCTTC.